The sequence of this TCR beta chain was determined in a study of T cell clonality in common variable immunodeficiency. Only in-frame clones appear in the TCRdb table, and some are missing; sequencing was by immunoSEQ multiplex PCR. This repertoire lists approximately 26,000 clones without singletons; 3% to 3.5% sits in the top ten. Study-level findings and limits: Common variable immunodeficiency TCR beta sequences reportedly had fewer deletions and N-nucleotide insertions.

The CDR3 spans 15 residues. Trimming removed 5 bases from V and 1 base from J, with 14 bases in between. CDR1 and CDR2 (germline): SGHTA, FQGNSA. Only a few counts were recorded for this clone. Its antigen is still unknown. The DNA ends 3 residues before the CDR3 does, and the rest of the CDR3 is filled in from the germline J gene. This chain links TRBV7-2 with TRBJ1-2, with no clear D. The source is a human donor with common variable immunodeficiency. Sequencing was carried out using peripheral blood mononuclear cells. CDR3 sequence reads: CASSPTGNINYGYTF. The DNA read from the CDR3 is TGTGCCAGCAGCCCGACGGGGAATATTAACTATGGC. Supplemented by reference TRBV7-2 and TRBJ1-2, the full variable domain reads GAGVSQSPSNKVTEKGKDVELRCDPISGHTALYWYRQSLGQGLEFLIYFQGNSAPDKSGLPSDRFSAERTGGSVSTLTIQRTQQEDSAVYLCASSPTGNINYGYTFGSGTRLTVV.